This TCR beta chain was sequenced during a study of blood T cell repertoires in COVID-19. Clones were sequenced by immunoSEQ multiplex PCR, and TCRdb holds only the in-frame ones, with some missing. The sample carries some 170,000 clones, around 85% recorded once. CDR1 is MDHEN, CDR2 SYDVKM, per germline. The V segment lost 7 bases and the J segment 2 bases; nucleotides outside the gene matches: 15. The CDR3 has 17 amino acids. Specimen: PBMCs or T cells enriched from blood (not recorded which). V and J are TRBV28 and TRBJ2-7; TRBD1 matches 9 bases. The receptor was derived from a man aged 35 to 55 who had recovered from COVID-19. The CDR3 nucleotides read TGTGCCAGCAAAAGCGGACAGGGGTTAAAGGGGACCTACGAGCAGTACTTC. It codes for CASKSGQGLKGTYEQYF.